Below, 24 T cell receptor beta chains from the same sample are listed, as sequenced in a study of shared clonotypes between healthy human individuals. Clones were sequenced by immunoSEQ multiplex PCR, and TCRdb holds only the in-frame ones, with some missing. The sample contains fewer than 550,000 clones, about three quarters of which appear only once. Material for sequencing was PBMCs. The receptors were sampled from a woman aged 40 to 49 in good health. Some clones in this sample may be carry-over from other donors' samples.

The chain joins TRBV21-1 to TRBJ2-5. TRBV21-1 is a pseudogene segment. The CDR3 runs to 13 residues. As DNA, the CDR3 is TGTGCCAGCAGCAAAGAACACCAAGAGACCCAGTACTTC. Its translation: CASSKEHQETQYF.

The V gene is TRBV28, the J gene TRBJ2-7; 14 bases fit TRBD2. Germline V gene sequence: CDR1 MDHEN, CDR2 SYDVKM. Germline trimming cut 9 bases from V and 6 bases from J; bases unmatched to any gene: 13. This CDR3 has 16 amino acids. The CDR3 DNA reads as TGTGCCAGTGCGCTCTGGACTAGCGGGAGGAAGCGCGAGCAGTACTTC. Translated: CASALWTSGRKREQYF.

In this sample, this clone turned up a few times. The chain has TRBV18 and TRBJ1-3; tentatively, D is TRBD1 (6 bases). The V end was cut by 1 base, the J end by 2 bases, with 12 bases between. CDR1 KGHSH and CDR2 LQKENI come from the germline V gene. The CDR3 is 16 amino acids. CDR3 in DNA: TGTGCCAGCTCACCACTTCCGGGGGCTACTGGAAACACCATATATTTT. Its translation is CASSPLPGATGNTIYF. Drawing the rest from reference TRBV18 and TRBJ1-3, the complete variable domain is NAGVMQNPRHLVRRRGQEARLRCSPMKGHSHVYWYRQLPEEGLKFMVYLQKENIIDESGMPKERFSAEFPKEGPSILRIQQVVRGDSAAYFCASSPLPGATGNTIYFGEGSWLTVV.

V gene TRBV2 combines with J gene TRBJ1-4; D possibly corresponds to TRBD1 (6 bases). CDR1 is SNHLY and CDR2 is FYNNEI in the germline V gene. This CDR3 has 15 residues. Deletions cut 1 base from V and 7 bases from J, with 13 bases between. The CDR3 loop reads CASSEVRGVAEKLFF. The DNA for the CDR3 is TGTGCCAGCAGTGAAGTGAGGGGGGTAGCTGAAAAACTGTTTTTT.

This clone was counted once. In DNA, the CDR3 is TGTGCCAGCAGCTCGGCAGGGGGCACTGGCTACACCTTC. As protein: CASSSAGGTGYTF. The chain uses TRBV7-9 and TRBJ1-2, with 8 bases matching TRBD1. The CDR3 runs 13 residues. Trimming cost V 4 bases and J 7 bases; bases outside gene matches: 5. The germline CDR1 and CDR2 sequences are SEHNR and FQNEAQ (reference sequence).

The J gene is TRBJ2-3, the V gene TRBV5-6, with 14 positions matching TRBD2. Trimming cost V 7 bases and J 3 bases; bases outside gene matches: 7. Germline loops: CDR1 SGHDT, CDR2 YYEEEE. The CDR3 runs to 16 residues. In DNA, the CDR3 is TGTGCCAGCGGGGGACTAGCGGGAGACGGGACAGATACGCAGTATTTT. It encodes CASGGLAGDGTDTQYF.

The chain employs TRBV9 and TRBJ2-2; 11 bases agree with TRBD2. Germline CDR1 SGDLS, CDR2 YYNGEE. CDR3 size: 17 residues. The junction had 8 bases not matched to a gene; V was cut back by 2 bases and J by 5 bases. The CDR3 spells CASSVSVAGGGTGELFF. CDR3 nucleotides: TGTGCCAGCAGCGTTTCCGTAGCGGGAGGGGGTACCGGGGAGCTGTTTTTT.

The chain carries TRBV2 and TRBJ1-1, with D perhaps TRBD1 (6 bases). From germline, CDR1 is SNHLY and CDR2 FYNNEI. The CDR3 totals 14 residues. Trimming shortened V by 3 bases and J by 4 bases, and 12 bases separated the two germline ends. This CDR3 reads CASSEGGLGTEAFF. Written as DNA, the CDR3 is TGTGCCAGCAGTGAGGGGGGGCTGGGCACTGAAGCTTTCTTT. Full variable domain (remainder filled in from reference TRBV2 and TRBJ1-1): EPEVTQTPSHQVTQMGQEVILRCVPISNHLYFYWYRQILGQKVEFLVSFYNNEISEKSEIFDDQFSVERPDGSNFTLKIRSTKLEDSAMYFCASSEGGLGTEAFFGQGTRLTVV.

V and J are TRBV19 and TRBJ2-1; TRBD1 matches 9 bases. This CDR3 is 19 amino acids long. V was pared by 5 bases and J by 5 bases, with 19 bases of the junction left unmatched. CDR1 is LNHDA, CDR2 SQIVND, per germline (reference sequence). The CDR3 DNA reads TGTGCCAGTAGTCCGGGGACAGGGCGGCGCGTCTTGGGACACAATGAGCAGTTCTTC. It specifies CASSPGTGRRVLGHNEQFF.

The rearrangement links TRBV2 to TRBJ2-2; the D gene is possibly TRBD1 (6 bases). V was pared by 6 bases and J by 4 bases, with 15 bases between. CDR3 length: 15 residues. The germline CDR1 and CDR2 sequences are SNHLY and FYNNEI. The CDR3 DNA reads TGTGCCAGCAGGGATTCTAGGGGGTCCACCGGGGAGCTGTTTTTT. Its protein is CASRDSRGSTGELFF.

With respect to this clone: With a far larger clone one base away, a read error is the likely cause. The genes are TRBV7-9 and TRBJ2-1, with no clear D. The V and J ends lost 5 bases and 2 bases respectively, with 13 bases between them. The CDR3 has 15 amino acids. Germline CDR1 SEHNR, CDR2 FQNEAQ (reference sequence). This CDR3 reads CASSIVPEAYNEQFF. The CDR3 DNA is TGTGCCAGCAGCATAGTTCCAGAGGCCTACAATGAGCAGTTCTTC.

The gene calls are TRBV29-1 and TRBJ1-2, with TRBD1 matching 10 bases. CDR1 and CDR2 from the germline V gene are SQVTM and ANQGSEA. The V segment lost 5 bases and the J segment 2 bases; nucleotides outside the gene matches: 2. The CDR3 covers 13 residues. The CDR3 sequence is CSVWTGGNYGYTF. The CDR3 bases are TGCAGCGTTTGGACAGGGGGAAACTATGGCTACACCTTC.

The genes are TRBV19 and TRBJ1-4; the D gene is possibly TRBD1 (6 bases). The CDR3 is 14 residues long. Germline V gives CDR1 LNHDA, CDR2 SQIVND (reference sequence). The V gene lost 6 bases and the J gene lost 7 bases, with 15 bases spanning the gap. CDR3 sequence (DNA): TGTGCCAGTAGGGACACAGGGAGTGTTGAAAAACTGTTTTTT. It encodes CASRDTGSVEKLFF. The whole variable domain, filled in from reference TRBV19 and TRBJ1-4, reads DGGITQSPKYLFRKEGQNVTLSCEQNLNHDAMYWYRQDPGQGLRLIYYSQIVNDFQKGDIAEGYSVSREKKESFPLTVTSAQKNPTAFYLCASRDTGSVEKLFFGSGTQLSVL.

This clone has just a few counts. V gene TRBV28 combines with J gene TRBJ1-1; perhaps TRBD1 as D (6 bases). V lost 5 bases to trimming and J lost 1 base, with 14 bases between them. This CDR3 comprises 15 residues. Germline V lookup: CDR1 MDHEN, CDR2 SYDVKM. The CDR3 loop is CASSLWTARNTEAFF. The DNA of the CDR3 is TGTGCCAGCAGTCTTTGGACAGCCAGGAACACTGAAGCTTTCTTT.

This clone was counted a few times. The chain combines TRBV11-2 with TRBJ1-1; D is undetermined. Trimming stripped 0 bases from V and 4 bases from J, with 9 bases between. The CDR3 sequence is 14 residues long. The V gene's germline CDR1 is SGHAT and CDR2 FQNNGV. The CDR3: CASSLEVQSTEAFF. The CDR3 bases are TGTGCCAGCAGCTTAGAAGTCCAGAGCACTGAAGCTTTCTTT.

A single count supports this clone. The rearrangement uses TRBV12-5 and TRBJ2-2; the match to TRBD2 covers 9 bases. The CDR3 has 17 amino acids. Trimming removed 0 bases from V and 2 bases from J; junction bases left unmatched: 4. Germline assignment: CDR1 LGHNT and CDR2 FRNRAP. CDR3 residues: CASGLVAGGPNTGELFF. CDR3 sequence (DNA): TGTGCTAGTGGTTTGGTTGCGGGAGGGCCTAACACCGGGGAGCTGTTTTTT. Full variable domain (remainder filled in from reference TRBV12-5 and TRBJ2-2): DARVTQTPRHKVTEMGQEVTMRCQPILGHNTVFWYRQTMMQGLELLAYFRNRAPLDDSGMPKDRFSAEMPDATLATLKIQPSEPRDSAVYFCASGLVAGGPNTGELFFGEGSRLTVL.

Remarks on this clone: Other DNA sequences in the same sample also yield this CDR3. V usage is TRBV5-1 and J usage is TRBJ2-7, with TRBD2 identical over 7 bases. Trimming at V came to 5 bases and at J to 4 bases, leaving 3 bases not matched to a gene. The CDR3 extends over 12 amino acids. Germline CDR1 reads SGHRS; CDR2 reads YFSETQ. DNA of the CDR3: TGCGCCAGCAGTAGGACTAGATACGAGCAGTACTTC. Amino acid sequence: CASSRTRYEQYF.

V gene TRBV28 combines with J gene TRBJ2-7, with 8 bases identical to TRBD2. V trimming: 3 bases; J trimming: 0 bases; junction bases outside the gene matches: 7. This CDR3 spans 16 amino acids. Looked up from germline, CDR1 is MDHEN and CDR2 is SYDVKM. Here the CDR3 DNA reads TGTGCCAGCAGTTTCACTAGCGGAAGGAGCTCCTACGAGCAGTACTTC. This gives the protein CASSFTSGRSSYEQYF.

This chain joins TRBV18 and TRBJ2-3, with TRBD1 identical over 9 bases. V lost 3 bases to trimming and J lost 3 bases; unmatched junction nucleotides: 7. The CDR3 length is 16 residues. Germline V lookup: CDR1 KGHSH, CDR2 LQKENI. CDR3 nucleotides: TGTGCCAGCTCACCCAACCCGGGACAGGGTACAGATACGCAGTATTTT. Residues: CASSPNPGQGTDTQYF.

This chain connects TRBV9 to TRBJ2-1, with 10 bases identical to TRBD2. The CDR3 spans 15 residues. CDR1 SGDLS and CDR2 YYNGEE come from the germline V gene. V shed 3 bases and J 7 bases; nucleotides not matched to a gene: 7. CDR3 nucleotides: TGTGCCAGCAGCGGGAGAGTAGCGGGAGGTAATGAGCAGTTCTTC. This encodes CASSGRVAGGNEQFF.

A remark on this clone: The sample holds other DNA sequences that translate to the same CDR3. The V call is TRBV7-2, the J call TRBJ2-1; D tentatively fits TRBD1 or TRBD2 (6 bases each). Germline CDR1 is SGHTA and CDR2 is FQGNSA. The CDR3 consists of 15 residues. V was cut by 1 base and J by 5 bases, with 12 bases left in between. Written as DNA, the CDR3 is TGTGCCAGCAGCTTAGAGGGGGGCGGCCACAATGAGCAGTTCTTC. This sequence encodes CASSLEGGGHNEQFF.

A remark on this clone: In the same sample, other DNA sequences code for this CDR3. CDR3 amino acids: CASSLVGGGYEQYF. The CDR3 nucleotides read TGTGCCAGCAGCTTGGTAGGGGGTGGGTACGAGCAGTACTTC. The chain joins TRBV7-2 to TRBJ2-7, with D maybe TRBD1 (6 bases). CDR1 and CDR2 (germline): SGHTA, FQGNSA. The CDR3 consists of 14 residues. V gave up 3 bases and J gave up 4 bases, with 13 bases separating them.

The chain carries TRBV28 and TRBJ1-1; the D gene is possibly TRBD1 (5 bases). The CDR3 is 16 amino acids. Germline lookup yields CDR1 MDHEN and CDR2 SYDVKM. V lost 1 base and J lost 5, with 17 bases in between. Written as DNA, the CDR3 is TGTGCCAGCAGTTTATTAGCCCGGGCAGGGTTTACTGAAGCTTTCTTT. Its protein is CASSLLARAGFTEAFF.

The chain couples TRBV7-9 to TRBJ2-5; D possibly corresponds to TRBD1 (6 bases). CDR1 SEHNR and CDR2 FQNEAQ come from the germline V gene (reference sequence). The V end was cut by 4 bases, the J end by 9 bases, with 21 bases between. CDR3 length: 15 amino acids. The CDR3 coding sequence is TGTGCCAGCAGCTCTTCCGGGACAACCTTTGGAGCCCAGTACTTC. It specifies CASSSSGTTFGAQYF.